Below are 5 T cell receptor beta chains sequenced from a single sample in a study of CD8+CD57+ T cells in acquired aplastic anemia. TCR beta VDJ combinations and CDR3 sequences were profiled from genomic DNA. TCRdb passed the reads through MiXCR, listing each CDR3 protein once. The sample records some 410,000 distinct CDR3 sequences, 65% to 75% being singletons. The material sequenced was sorted CD4+, CD8+, or CD8+CD57+ T cells (not recorded which) from PBMCs. Receptors originate from a human donor in good health, serving as a control.

This chain uses TRBV4-2 with TRBJ2-7; D perhaps matches TRBD1 (5 bases). Trimming removed 10 bases from V and 5 bases from J, with 24 bases in between. Germline assignment: CDR1 LGHNA and CDR2 YNFKEQ. CDR3 length: 15 amino acids. CDR3 coding DNA: TGTGCCACCAACTTAGATACCGCAGGGCCGCACGAGCAGTACTTC. It translates to CATNLDTAGPHEQYF.

Comment on this clonotype: As the CDR3 is not closed by the conserved phenylalanine or tryptophan, this likely results from a read error. The rearrangement links TRBV7-9 to TRBJ1-2; D not certain. Looked up from germline, CDR1 is SEHNR and CDR2 is FQNEAQ (reference sequence). Trimming left V 5 bases short and J 9 bases short, with 16 bases between. The CDR3 is 13 residues long. The CDR3 region is CASSPELTGSYTQ. The CDR3, as DNA: TGTGCCAGCAGCCCCGAACTCACGGGAAGCTACACCCAG.

In its sample, this clonotype was seen many times. The V call is TRBV19, the J call TRBJ1-1; D gene uncertain. Germline values: CDR1 LNHDA, CDR2 SQIVND (reference sequence). The germline V and J ends were trimmed by 3 bases and 4 bases, with 15 bases remaining between them. The CDR3 spans 15 residues. The CDR3 DNA sequence: TGTGCCAGTAGTATTCAGCCGGGATTGGGCACTGAAGCTTTCTTT. As protein: CASSIQPGLGTEAFF.

The sample holds many counts of this clonotype. The chain couples TRBV2 to TRBJ2-5; 7 bases map to TRBD1. Germline V gene lookup returns CDR1 SNHLY and CDR2 FYNNEI. The CDR3 extends over 14 amino acids. The ends lost 2 bases at V and 4 bases at J; junction bases unmatched: 4. CDR3 loop: CASSEQGVRETQYF. Here the CDR3 DNA reads TGTGCCAGCAGTGAACAGGGGGTTCGAGAGACCCAGTACTTC.

In this sample, this clonotype turned up many times. Its ends do not fully match the called genes, so a read error is possible. CDR3 bases: TGCGCCAGCAGCTTGCAGACACAGGGGATGCAGCACTTC. It translates to CASSLQTQGMQHF. This chain connects TRBV5-1 to TRBJ1-2, with TRBD1 matching 7 bases. Per the germline V gene, CDR1 is SGHRS and CDR2 is YFSETQ. This CDR3 comprises 13 residues. The full variable domain, its missing parts supplied by reference TRBV5-1 and TRBJ1-2, is KAGVTQTPRYLIKTRGQQVTLSCSPISGHRSVSWYQQTPGQGLQFLFEYFSETQRNKGNFPGRFSGRQFSNSRSEMNVSTLELGDSALYLCASSLQTQGMQHFGSGTRLTVV.